The rows below give T cell receptor beta chains drawn from one sample of a study of spatial heterogeneity in lung cancer. MiXCR was run by TCRdb on the 5' RACE reads, yielding one entry per CDR3 protein. The sample records about 20,000 distinct CDR3 sequences, 10% being singletons. Sample: PBMCs, taken at follow-up. The receptors derive from a female donor with early-stage non-small cell lung cancer. Each CDR3 is given without its conserved first and last residue. A D gene is named only where the DNA matches it firmly.

V	J	D	CDR3
TRBV7-9	TRBJ2-7	-	ASSLAGGYEQY
TRBV3-1	TRBJ1-5	-	ASSTQLEQPQH
TRBV18	TRBJ2-5	TRBD1	ASSKSGTGEKETQY
TRBV11-2	TRBJ2-3	-	ASSLAGRTDTQY
TRBV28	TRBJ2-4	-	ASSLRLAKNIQY
TRBV4-1	TRBJ2-6	-	ASSQDGRLWANVLT
TRBV29-1	TRBJ1-2	-	SVSETGSGYT
TRBV6-2/TRBV6-3	TRBJ2-2	-	ASSYLRQAVNTGELF
TRBV12-3/TRBV12-4	TRBJ2-2	-	ASRSDDTGELF
TRBV6-5	TRBJ1-2	TRBD1	ASSYLDRVNGYT
TRBV30	TRBJ2-3	TRBD2	AWRLAASDTQY
TRBV20-1	TRBJ2-5	-	SARDGGWQETQY
TRBV24-1	TRBJ2-1	TRBD2	ATSDFGTTVYNEQF
TRBV20-1	TRBJ2-3	TRBD2	SGRGRGIRTDTQY
TRBV27	TRBJ1-3	-	ASSSLHGNTIY
TRBV12-3/TRBV12-4	TRBJ1-2	-	ASSSWTARRGYT
TRBV27	TRBJ1-6	TRBD1	ASSKGQGGSPLH
TRBV7-3	TRBJ1-2	TRBD1	ASSRGTGDGYT
TRBV18	TRBJ1-4	-	ASSPRTSGNNEKLF
TRBV5-1	TRBJ2-3	-	ASFSQQRDTQY
TRBV6-5	TRBJ2-7	-	ASRPTRTQYAGVQY
TRBV4-1	TRBJ1-4	TRBD1	ASSQDEPGTVNEKLF
TRBV10-2	TRBJ2-2	-	ASSDRTQNTGELF
TRBV3-1	TRBJ1-1	TRBD1	ASRDRASTEAF
TRBV30	TRBJ2-3	-	AWDRGDTQY
TRBV7-2	TRBJ1-4	-	ASSSEWNEKLF
TRBV5-1	TRBJ1-1	-	ASSLVGRNTEAF
TRBV15	TRBJ2-7	-	ATSPPGTAGRHEQY
TRBV28	TRBJ2-2	-	ASSLYPGELF
TRBV6-5	TRBJ1-6	TRBD1	ASSPPRGHNSPLH
TRBV20-1	TRBJ2-7	TRBD2	SVREQAGAYEQY
TRBV9	TRBJ1-2	-	ASSALGGYT
TRBV5-5	TRBJ2-7	-	ASSFSFEQY
TRBV6-5	TRBJ2-1	-	ASSYRAGSNEQF
TRBV20-1	TRBJ2-1	TRBD2	SAPPGGGRYNEQF
TRBV3-1	TRBJ2-1	-	ASSPGARQF
TRBV5-5	TRBJ2-2	-	ASQPWGRDTGELF
TRBV11-2	TRBJ2-1	-	ASSLDAYNEQF
TRBV10-3	TRBJ2-3	-	AISVGGTSTDTQY
TRBV21-1	TRBJ2-6	-	ASSRKRGRGANVLT